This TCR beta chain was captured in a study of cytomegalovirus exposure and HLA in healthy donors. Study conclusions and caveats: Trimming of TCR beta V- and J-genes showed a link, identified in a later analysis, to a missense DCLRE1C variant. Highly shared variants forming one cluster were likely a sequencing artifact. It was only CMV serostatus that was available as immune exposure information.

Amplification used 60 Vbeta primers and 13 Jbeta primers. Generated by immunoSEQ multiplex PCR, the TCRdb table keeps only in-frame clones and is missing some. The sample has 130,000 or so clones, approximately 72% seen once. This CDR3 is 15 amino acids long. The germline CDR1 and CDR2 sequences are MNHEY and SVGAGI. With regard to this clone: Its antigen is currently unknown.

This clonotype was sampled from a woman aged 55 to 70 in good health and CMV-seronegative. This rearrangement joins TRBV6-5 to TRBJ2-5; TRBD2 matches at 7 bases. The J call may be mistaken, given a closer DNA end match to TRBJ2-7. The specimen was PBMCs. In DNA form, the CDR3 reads TGTGCCAGCAGGCGGGTAGTGGCGGGAGTGTACGAGCAGTACTTC. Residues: CASRRVVAGVYEQYF.